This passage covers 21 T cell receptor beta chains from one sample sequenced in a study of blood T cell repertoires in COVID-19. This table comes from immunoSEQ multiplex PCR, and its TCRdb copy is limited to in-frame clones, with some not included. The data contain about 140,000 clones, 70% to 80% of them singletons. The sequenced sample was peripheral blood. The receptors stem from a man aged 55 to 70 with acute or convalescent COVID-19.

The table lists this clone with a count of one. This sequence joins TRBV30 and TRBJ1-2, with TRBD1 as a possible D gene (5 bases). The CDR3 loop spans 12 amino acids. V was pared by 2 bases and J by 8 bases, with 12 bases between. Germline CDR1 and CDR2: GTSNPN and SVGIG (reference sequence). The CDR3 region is CAWSLPGMGYTF. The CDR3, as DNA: TGTGCCTGGAGTTTGCCAGGGATGGGCTACACCTTC.

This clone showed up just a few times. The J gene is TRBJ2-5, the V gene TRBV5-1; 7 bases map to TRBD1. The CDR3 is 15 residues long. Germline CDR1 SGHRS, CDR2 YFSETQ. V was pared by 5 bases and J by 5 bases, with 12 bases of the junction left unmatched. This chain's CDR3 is CASRTTGFDGETQYF. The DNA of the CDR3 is TGCGCCAGCAGAACGACAGGGTTTGATGGGGAGACCCAGTACTTC.

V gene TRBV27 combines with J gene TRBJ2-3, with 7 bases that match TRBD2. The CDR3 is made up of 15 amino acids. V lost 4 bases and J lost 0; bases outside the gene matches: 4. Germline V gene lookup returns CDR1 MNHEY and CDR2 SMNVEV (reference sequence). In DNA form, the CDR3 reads TGTGCCAGCAGTTCTCGGACTAGGAGCACAGATACGCAGTATTTT. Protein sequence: CASSSRTRSTDTQYF.

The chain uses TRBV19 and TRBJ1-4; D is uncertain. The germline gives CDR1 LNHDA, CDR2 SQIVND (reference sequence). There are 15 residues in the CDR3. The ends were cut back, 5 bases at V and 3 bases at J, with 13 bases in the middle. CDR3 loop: CASSPGGPANEKLFF. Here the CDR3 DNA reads TGTGCCAGTAGTCCCGGAGGCCCGGCTAATGAAAAACTGTTTTTT.

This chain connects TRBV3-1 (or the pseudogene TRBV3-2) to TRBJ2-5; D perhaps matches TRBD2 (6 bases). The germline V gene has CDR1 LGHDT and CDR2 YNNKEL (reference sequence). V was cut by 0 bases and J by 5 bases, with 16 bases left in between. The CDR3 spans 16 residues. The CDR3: CASSQDPGTRHETQYF. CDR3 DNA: TGTGCCAGCAGCCAAGATCCTGGGACTCGCCACGAGACCCAGTACTTC.

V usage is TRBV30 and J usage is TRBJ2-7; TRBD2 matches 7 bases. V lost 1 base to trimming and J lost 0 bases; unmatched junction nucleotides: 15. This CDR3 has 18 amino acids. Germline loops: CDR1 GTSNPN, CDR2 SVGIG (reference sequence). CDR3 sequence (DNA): TGTGCCTGGAGTGGGGGGGGAACCGGGACCGTAAGCTCCTACGAGCAGTACTTC. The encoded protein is CAWSGGGTGTVSSYEQYF.

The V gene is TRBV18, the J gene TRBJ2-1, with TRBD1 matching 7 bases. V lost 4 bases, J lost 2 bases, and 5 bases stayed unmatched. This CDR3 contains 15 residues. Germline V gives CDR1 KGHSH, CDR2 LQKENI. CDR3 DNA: TGTGCCAGCTCACGGGACAGTGTAGCCTACAATGAGCAGTTCTTC. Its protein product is CASSRDSVAYNEQFF.

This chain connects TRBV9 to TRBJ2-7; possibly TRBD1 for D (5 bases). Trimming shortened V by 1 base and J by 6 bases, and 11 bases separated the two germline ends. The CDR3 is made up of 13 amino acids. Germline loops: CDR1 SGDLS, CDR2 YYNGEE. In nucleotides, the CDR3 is TGTGCCAGCAGCGTATCAGGGATCGGCGAGCAGTACTTC. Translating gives CASSVSGIGEQYF. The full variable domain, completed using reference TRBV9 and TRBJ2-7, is DSGVTQTPKHLITATGQRVTLRCSPRSGDLSVYWYQQSLDQGLQFLIQYYNGEERAKGNILERFSAQQFPDLHSELNLSSLELGDSALYFCASSVSGIGEQYFGPGTRLTVT.

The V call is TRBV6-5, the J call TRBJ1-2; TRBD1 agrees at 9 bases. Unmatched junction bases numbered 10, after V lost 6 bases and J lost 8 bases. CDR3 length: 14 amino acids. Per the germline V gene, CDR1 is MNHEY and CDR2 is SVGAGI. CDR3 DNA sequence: TGTGCCAGCAGGTGGACAGGGGTTACGGGAGGCTACACCTTC. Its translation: CASRWTGVTGGYTF.

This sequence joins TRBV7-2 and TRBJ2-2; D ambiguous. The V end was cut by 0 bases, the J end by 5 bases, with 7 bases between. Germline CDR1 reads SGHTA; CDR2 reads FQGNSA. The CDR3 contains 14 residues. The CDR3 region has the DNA TGTGCCAGCAGCTTAGCGAGTTGGACCGGGGAGCTGTTTTTT. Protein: CASSLASWTGELFF.

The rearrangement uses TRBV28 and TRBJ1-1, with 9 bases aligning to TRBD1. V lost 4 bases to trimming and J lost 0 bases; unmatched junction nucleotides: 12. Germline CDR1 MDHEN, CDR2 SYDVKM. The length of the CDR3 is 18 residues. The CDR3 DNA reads TGTGCCAGCAGTTCCGGTGACAGGGGGGTCTTCATGAACACTGAAGCTTTCTTT. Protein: CASSSGDRGVFMNTEAFF.

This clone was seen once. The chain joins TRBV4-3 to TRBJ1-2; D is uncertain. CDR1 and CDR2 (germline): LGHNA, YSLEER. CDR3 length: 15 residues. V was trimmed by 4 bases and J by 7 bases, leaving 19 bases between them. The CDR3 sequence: CASSLSGLSASGYTF. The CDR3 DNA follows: TGCGCCAGCAGCCTCTCCGGACTGTCGGCCAGTGGCTACACCTTC.

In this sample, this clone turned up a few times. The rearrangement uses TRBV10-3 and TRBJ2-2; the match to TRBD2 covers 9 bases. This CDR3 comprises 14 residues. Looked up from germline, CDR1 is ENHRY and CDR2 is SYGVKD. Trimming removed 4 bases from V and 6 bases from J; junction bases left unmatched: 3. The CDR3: CAISVLAGAGELFF. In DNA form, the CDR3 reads TGTGCCATCAGTGTCTTAGCGGGAGCCGGGGAGCTGTTTTTT.

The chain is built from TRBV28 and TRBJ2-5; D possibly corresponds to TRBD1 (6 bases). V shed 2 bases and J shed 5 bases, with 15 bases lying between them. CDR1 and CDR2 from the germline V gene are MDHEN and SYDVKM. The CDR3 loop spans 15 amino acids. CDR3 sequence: CASSLRPTGTETQYF. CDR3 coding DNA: TGTGCCAGCAGTTTAAGGCCGACAGGAACGGAGACCCAGTACTTC.

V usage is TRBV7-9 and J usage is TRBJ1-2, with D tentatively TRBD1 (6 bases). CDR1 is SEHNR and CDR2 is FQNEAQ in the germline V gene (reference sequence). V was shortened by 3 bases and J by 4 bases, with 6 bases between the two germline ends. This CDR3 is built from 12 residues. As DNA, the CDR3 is TGTGCCAGCAGCTTGGACAGCTATGGCTACACCTTC. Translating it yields CASSLDSYGYTF.

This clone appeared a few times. For the CDR3, the DNA is TGTGCCAGCGGAGCGTACAATGAGCAGTTCTTC. It yields the protein CASGAYNEQFF. V usage is TRBV6-6 and J usage is TRBJ2-1; no clear D. The CDR3 is 11 residues long. Trimming left V 8 bases short and J 4 bases short, with 6 bases between. Germline V lookup: CDR1 MNHNY, CDR2 SVGAGI (reference sequence).

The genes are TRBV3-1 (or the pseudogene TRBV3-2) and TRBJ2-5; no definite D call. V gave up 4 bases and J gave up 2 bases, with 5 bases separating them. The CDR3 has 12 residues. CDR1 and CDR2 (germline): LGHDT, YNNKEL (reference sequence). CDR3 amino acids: CASSPYQETQYF. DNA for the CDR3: TGTGCCAGCAGCCCCTATCAAGAGACCCAGTACTTC.

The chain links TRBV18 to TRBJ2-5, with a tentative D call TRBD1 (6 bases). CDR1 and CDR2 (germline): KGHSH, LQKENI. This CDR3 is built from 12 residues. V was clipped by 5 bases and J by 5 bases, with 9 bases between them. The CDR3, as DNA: TGTGCCAGCTCAACAGGGCTGGAGACCCAGTACTTC. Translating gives CASSTGLETQYF.

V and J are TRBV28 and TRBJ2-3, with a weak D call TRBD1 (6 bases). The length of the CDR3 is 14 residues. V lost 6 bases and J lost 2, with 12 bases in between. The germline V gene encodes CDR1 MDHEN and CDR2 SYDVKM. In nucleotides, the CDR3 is TGTGCCAGCAGGGTACAGGGAACCACAGATACGCAGTATTTT. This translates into CASRVQGTTDTQYF.

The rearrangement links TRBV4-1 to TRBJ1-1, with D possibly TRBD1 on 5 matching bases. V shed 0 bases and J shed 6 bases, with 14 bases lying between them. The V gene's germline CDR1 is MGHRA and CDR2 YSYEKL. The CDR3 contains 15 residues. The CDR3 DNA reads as TGCGCCAGCAGCCAAGATTTGGGGGGATGGTCTGAAGCTTTCTTT. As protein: CASSQDLGGWSEAFF.

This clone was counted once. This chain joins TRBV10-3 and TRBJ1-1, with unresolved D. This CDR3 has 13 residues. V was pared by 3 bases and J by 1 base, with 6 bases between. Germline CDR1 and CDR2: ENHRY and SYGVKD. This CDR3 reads CAISDIRNTEAFF. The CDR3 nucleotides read TGTGCCATCAGTGATATCAGGAACACTGAAGCTTTCTTT.